This T cell receptor beta chain originates from a study of blood T cell repertoires in COVID-19. Study at large: COVID-19 samples, acute and convalescent, were from the United States, Italy and Spain. The cDNA or gDNA used as material had been derived from T cells, B-cell-depleted T cells, or PBMCs.

Trimming shortened V by 2 bases and J by 7 bases, and 12 bases separated the two germline ends. Germline V gives CDR1 SGHDT, CDR2 YYEEEE. CDR3 length: 13 residues. This clone was seen just once. In the original analysis: How many nucleated cells were present was estimated from reference gene primer amplification. Produced via immunoSEQ multiplex PCR; TCRdb's table is partial and in-frame only. D and trimming were read from the DNA, whereas the V and J calls and clone size are those reported in that table. The sample yields some 100,000 clones, roughly 79% seen once. The chain is built from TRBV5-6 and TRBJ1-1, with D uncertain. The sequence came from a human donor in a cohort sampled during active COVID-19. Sequenced input: peripheral blood. CDR3 amino acids: CASSFGSSYEAFF. The CDR3 region has the DNA TGTGCCAGCAGCTTCGGGAGTTCTTATGAAGCTTTCTTT.